This T cell receptor beta chain stems from a study of blood T cell repertoires in COVID-19. Across the whole study: Samples of COVID-19 (acute and convalescent) were obtained from the United States, Italy and Spain.

Participants, about 18 to 90 years old, spanned under 30 US areas. Which cohort a participant joined came from the clinical history participants gave. The CDR3 has 14 amino acids. CDR1 and CDR2 (germline): SNHLY, FYNNEI. The V and J ends lost 4 bases and 7 bases, in that order; junction bases with no gene match: 7. Source study methods: Reference gene primer amplification in the assay estimated nucleated cell counts. The assay was immunoSEQ multiplex PCR, and TCRdb's table has in-frame clones only and misses some. The V and J calls and clone size are taken from that table; D and trimming were inferred from the DNA. The sample has 350,000 to 450,000 clones; approximately 89% are singletons.

The chain carries TRBV2 and TRBJ1-2; 9 nucleotides align to TRBD1. This TCR derives from a man aged 35 to 55 in a cohort exposed to, infected with or recovered from COVID-19 (not recorded which). Sequencing was performed on PBMCs or T cells enriched from blood (not recorded which). Written as DNA, the CDR3 is TGTGCCAGCAGTGGACAGGGGGGCATTCGTGGCTACACCTTC. Residues: CASSGQGGIRGYTF.